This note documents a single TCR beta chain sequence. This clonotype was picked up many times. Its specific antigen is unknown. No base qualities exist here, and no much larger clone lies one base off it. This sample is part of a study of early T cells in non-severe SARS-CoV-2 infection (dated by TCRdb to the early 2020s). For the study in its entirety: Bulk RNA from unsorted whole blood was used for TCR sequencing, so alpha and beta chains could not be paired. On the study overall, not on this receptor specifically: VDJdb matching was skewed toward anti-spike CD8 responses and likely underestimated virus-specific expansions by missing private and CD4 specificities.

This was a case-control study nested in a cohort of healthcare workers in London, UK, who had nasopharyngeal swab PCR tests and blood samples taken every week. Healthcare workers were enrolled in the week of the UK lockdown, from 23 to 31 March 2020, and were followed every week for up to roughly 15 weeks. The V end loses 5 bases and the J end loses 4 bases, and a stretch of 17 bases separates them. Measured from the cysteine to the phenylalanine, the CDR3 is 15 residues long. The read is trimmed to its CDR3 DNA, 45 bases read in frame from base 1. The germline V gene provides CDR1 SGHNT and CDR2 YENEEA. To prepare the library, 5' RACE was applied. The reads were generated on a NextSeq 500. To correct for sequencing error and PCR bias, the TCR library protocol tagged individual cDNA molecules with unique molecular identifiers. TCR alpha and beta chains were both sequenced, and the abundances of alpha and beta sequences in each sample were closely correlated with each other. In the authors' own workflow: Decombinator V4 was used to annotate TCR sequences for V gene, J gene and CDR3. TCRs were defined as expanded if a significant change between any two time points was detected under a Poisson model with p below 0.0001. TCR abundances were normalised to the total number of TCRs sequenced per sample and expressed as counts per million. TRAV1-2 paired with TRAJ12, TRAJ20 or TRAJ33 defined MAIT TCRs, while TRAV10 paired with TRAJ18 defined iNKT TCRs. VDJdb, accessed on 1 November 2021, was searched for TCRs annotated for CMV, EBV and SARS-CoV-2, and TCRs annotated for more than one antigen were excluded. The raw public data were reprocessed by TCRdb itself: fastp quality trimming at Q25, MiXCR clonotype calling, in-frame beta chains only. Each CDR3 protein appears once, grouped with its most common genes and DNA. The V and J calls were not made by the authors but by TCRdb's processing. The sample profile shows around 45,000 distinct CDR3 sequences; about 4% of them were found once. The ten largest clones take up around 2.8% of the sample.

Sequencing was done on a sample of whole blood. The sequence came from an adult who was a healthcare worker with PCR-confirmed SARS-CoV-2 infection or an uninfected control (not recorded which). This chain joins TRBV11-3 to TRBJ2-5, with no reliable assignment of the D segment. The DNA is TGTGCCAGCAGCCCCGGGCACCTCTCGAGAGAGACCCAGTACTTC. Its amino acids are CASSPGHLSRETQYF.